These 20 T cell receptor beta chains were all obtained from the same sample, sequenced in a study of response to subunit inactivated influenza vaccine. One entry per CDR3 protein results from TCRdb running MiXCR on the RT-PCR reads. The sample lists some 800,000 distinct CDR3 sequences; around 20% were seen once. Sample: PBMCs from blood, taken roughly 5 days after vaccination. These receptors all stem from a man aged 50 or older who received an inactivated influenza vaccine.

The chain is built from TRBV12-3 or TRBV12-4 and TRBJ2-2, with a tentative D call TRBD1 (7 bases). V lost 6 bases and J 6 bases, leaving 17 bases between the germline ends. This CDR3 region has 15 residues. The CDR3 sequence is CASRTGVAGPGELFF. CDR3 coding DNA: TGTGCCAGCAGAACAGGGGTGGCGGGACCCGGGGAGCTGTTTTTT.

This clonotype has only a few counts. The chain is built from TRBV20-1 and TRBJ2-7; 10 bases fit TRBD2. With V trimmed by 3 bases and J by 4 bases, 6 bases remained unmatched. The CDR3 is 14 residues long. Per germline, CDR1 DFQATT and CDR2 SNEGSKA (reference sequence). As DNA, the CDR3 is TGCAGTGCTAGTTTAGGTAGCGGGGGGTACGAGCAGTACTTC. As protein: CSASLGSGGYEQYF.

There are many counts of this clonotype. This chain joins TRBV5-5 and TRBJ2-1; D is undetermined. V lost 2 bases to trimming and J lost 9 bases, with 9 bases between them. The CDR3 is 12 residues long. The germline V gene encodes CDR1 SGHKS and CDR2 YYEKEE (reference sequence). The CDR3 nucleotides are TGTGCCAGCAGCTTAATAGATTTTGAGCAGTTCTTC. This translates into CASSLIDFEQFF.

This clonotype was detected a few times. The chain joins TRBV10-3 to TRBJ2-1; 8 nucleotides agree with TRBD2. The CDR3 consists of 17 residues. Trimming at V came to 8 bases and at J to 0 bases, leaving 12 bases not matched to a gene. Germline loops: CDR1 ENHRY, CDR2 SYGVKD. The DNA for the CDR3 is TGTGCCATCCGGGAGGGGGTAGGGGGAAGCTCCTACAATGAGCAGTTCTTC. It codes for CAIREGVGGSSYNEQFF.

This clonotype was seen a handful of times. V is TRBV12-3 or TRBV12-4 and J is TRBJ2-3, with 7 bases matching TRBD2. The V segment lost 5 bases and the J segment 6 bases; nucleotides outside the gene matches: 5. The CDR3 length is 13 residues. Written as DNA, the CDR3 is TGTGCCAGCAGTCGACTAGCTGCCGATACGCAGTATTTT. The encoded protein is CASSRLAADTQYF.

This clonotype occurred many times. V gene TRBV7-9 combines with J gene TRBJ2-1; a weak D match, TRBD2 (6 bases). Germline CDR1 reads SEHNR; CDR2 reads FQNEAQ (reference sequence). The length of the CDR3 is 15 residues. The V end was cut by 2 bases, the J end by 0 bases, with 8 bases between. The CDR3 loop reads CASSLLASSYNEQFF. The CDR3 nucleotides are TGTGCCAGCAGCTTACTAGCGTCCTCCTACAATGAGCAGTTCTTC.

This sequence joins TRBV29-1 and TRBJ1-2; no firm D call. V gave up 6 bases and J gave up 4 bases, with 6 bases separating them. Germline V gives CDR1 SQVTM, CDR2 ANQGSEA. The CDR3 has 10 residues. This chain's CDR3 is CSVRTYGYTF. The CDR3 nucleotides read TGCAGCGTACGGACCTATGGCTACACCTTC.

A few counts support this clonotype. As DNA, the CDR3 is TGTGCCAGCGGCAGCGGGAGAGATACGCAGTATTTT. This translates into CASGSGRDTQYF. The chain couples TRBV7-3 to TRBJ2-3; 8 bases are shared with TRBD2. The germline CDR1 and CDR2 sequences are SGHTA and FQGTGA. The CDR3 runs to 12 residues. Trimming at V came to 8 bases and at J to 5 bases, leaving 3 bases not matched to a gene.

The rearrangement links TRBV7-8 to TRBJ2-1; D not certain. V dropped 1 base and J dropped 1 base, with 5 bases sitting between them. The CDR3 extends over 14 amino acids. Germline V gene sequence: CDR1 SGHVS, CDR2 FQNEAQ. The CDR3 reads CASSLVLSYNEQFF. The CDR3 DNA follows: TGTGCCAGCAGCTTAGTTTTATCCTACAATGAGCAGTTCTTC. The whole variable domain, remainder taken from reference TRBV7-8 and TRBJ2-1, is GAGVSQSPRYKVAKRGQDVALRCDPISGHVSLFWYQQALGQGPEFLTYFQNEAQLDKSGLPSDRFFAERPEGSVSTLKIQRTQQEDSAVYLCASSLVLSYNEQFFGPGTRLTVL.

This clonotype was seen at least ten times. V usage is TRBV5-1 and J usage is TRBJ2-1, with a possible D match to TRBD2 (5 bases). This CDR3 contains 15 residues. The V end lost 0 bases, the J end lost 8 bases, and 15 bases lay between the germline ends. Germline CDR1 SGHRS, CDR2 YFSETQ. This CDR3 is CASSLVVSRGYEQFF. The CDR3 DNA reads as TGCGCCAGCAGCTTGGTGGTATCGCGAGGGTATGAGCAGTTCTTC.

This clonotype has a handful of counts. V and J are TRBV20-1 and TRBJ2-7, with 11 bases fitting TRBD2. V dropped 2 bases and J dropped 3; count of bases not matched to a gene: 3. The germline CDR1 and CDR2 sequences are DFQATT and SNEGSKA (reference sequence). The CDR3 has 14 residues. The chain's CDR3 is CSARIGLAGYEQYF. CDR3 sequence (DNA): TGCAGTGCTAGAATTGGACTAGCGGGCTACGAGCAGTACTTC.

This clonotype was observed a handful of times. The chain recombines TRBV12-3 or TRBV12-4 with TRBJ1-2, with D tentatively TRBD1 (6 bases). CDR3 size: 14 residues. V was pared by 6 bases and J by 2 bases, with 13 bases between. The CDR3 nucleotides read TGTGCCAGCAGGCCGGGACAATGGAACTATGGCTACACCTTC. Translation gives CASRPGQWNYGYTF.

This clonotype was recorded a few times. The genes are TRBV7-9 and TRBJ1-5; the D gene is possibly TRBD1 (5 bases). V was shortened by 3 bases and J by 4 bases, with 13 bases between the two germline ends. The germline gives CDR1 SEHNR, CDR2 FQNEAQ (reference sequence). The CDR3 sequence is 15 residues long. The CDR3 reads CASSLEGPGNQPQHF. In DNA form, the CDR3 reads TGTGCCAGCAGCTTGGAGGGGCCGGGGAATCAGCCCCAGCATTTT.

This clonotype was observed a handful of times. The rearrangement uses TRBV20-1 and TRBJ2-5, with 8 bases fitting TRBD2. Trimming cost V 6 bases and J 2 bases; bases outside gene matches: 11. CDR3 length: 15 residues. Germline V CDR1 and CDR2: DFQATT, SNEGSKA (reference sequence). This CDR3 reads CSAPKLAEKQETQYF. CDR3 DNA sequence: TGCAGTGCCCCGAAACTAGCGGAGAAACAAGAGACCCAGTACTTC.

The chain links TRBV15 to TRBJ2-7; D gene ambiguous. CDR3 length: 14 amino acids. V dropped 5 bases and J dropped 3 bases, with 14 bases sitting between them. Germline V CDR1 and CDR2: LNHNV, YYDKDF (reference sequence). CDR3 protein: CATSFQERSYEQYF. As DNA, the CDR3 is TGTGCCACCAGCTTCCAGGAGCGCAGCTACGAGCAGTACTTC.

This clonotype was seen only a few times. CDR3 sequence reads: CASRATGGNEQYF. CDR3 in DNA: TGTGCCAGCAGGGCGACAGGGGGCAACGAGCAGTACTTC. The chain recombines TRBV12-3 or TRBV12-4 with TRBJ2-7, with 10 bases aligning to TRBD1. J lost 5 bases, V lost 6 bases, and 4 bases had no gene match. The CDR3 spans 13 residues.

In the case of this clonotype: Mismatch with germline at one junction end may stem from a read error. The chain recombines TRBV4-1 with TRBJ1-2, with D possibly matching TRBD1 (6 bases). Germline values: CDR1 MGHRA, CDR2 YSYEKL. The CDR3 runs to 14 residues. The DNA of the CDR3 is TGCGCCAGCAGAGCTCAGGGGTCCCTCTATGGCTATACCTTC. Amino acids: CASRAQGSLYGYTF.

This clonotype showed up just a few times. V and J are TRBV12-3 or TRBV12-4 and TRBJ2-3; D may be TRBD1 or TRBD2 (6 bases each). The length of the CDR3 is 14 residues. V was cut by 5 bases and J by 1 base, with 10 bases left in between. The CDR3 region has the DNA TGTGCCAGCAGTGGGGGGCCTGGCACAGATACGCAGTATTTT. Translating it yields CASSGGPGTDTQYF.

The chain is built from TRBV7-2 and TRBJ2-3; the D gene is possibly TRBD2 (5 bases). This CDR3 has 14 residues. CDR1 is SGHTA, CDR2 FQGNSA, per germline. V lost 4 bases and J lost 6, with 14 bases in between. The CDR3 nucleotides are TGTGCCAGCAGCTCCGACGGCGGGCTTGATACGCAGTATTTT. This translates into CASSSDGGLDTQYF.

This clonotype was observed a handful of times. The V and J genes are TRBV10-3 and TRBJ1-4; 7 bases fit TRBD1. Germline trimming cut 4 bases from V and 7 bases from J; bases unmatched to any gene: 9. Germline V gene data show CDR1 as ENHRY and CDR2 as SYGVKD. This CDR3 region has 15 residues. CDR3 sequence: CAISGSGGNSEKLFF. The DNA for the CDR3 is TGTGCCATCAGTGGATCAGGGGGGAATTCTGAAAAACTGTTTTTT.